The rows below give T cell receptor beta chains drawn from one sample of a study of metastatic and nonmetastatic thyroid tumors. TCRdb re-clonotyped the PCR reads via MiXCR. The sample records roughly 34,000 clones, approximately 15% being singletons. Material: blood. The receptors here all came from a male donor with papillary thyroid cancer or a benign thyroid nodule (not recorded which). Some clones in this sample may be carry-over from other donors' samples. CDR3s include the opening cysteine and the closing phenylalanine or tryptophan. The order of the fields is CDR3 length, J gene, V gene, D gene, clone size, CDR3 DNA, CDR3 protein. A D gene is named only where the DNA matches it firmly. Expanded clones get a size class; other rows say once, few or many, or leave the size out.

CDR3 length: 12; J gene: TRBJ2-7; V gene: TRBV20-1; D gene: NA; clone size: many; CDR3 DNA: TGCAGTGCTAGACAGGGCTCCTACGAGCAGTACTTC; CDR3 protein: CSARQGSYEQYF
CDR3 length: 15; J gene: TRBJ2-7; V gene: TRBV20-1; D gene: TRBD2; clone size: many; CDR3 DNA: TGCAGTGCGCAGACCGGGACTAGCGTCCACTACGAGCAGTACTTC; CDR3 protein: CSAQTGTSVHYEQYF
CDR3 length: 13; J gene: TRBJ1-1; V gene: TRBV29-1; D gene: TRBD1; clone size: many; CDR3 DNA: TGCAGCGTTGAAGCGACAGGGTACACTGAAGCTTTCTTT; CDR3 protein: CSVEATGYTEAFF
CDR3 length: 15; J gene: TRBJ2-1; V gene: TRBV18; D gene: TRBD1; clone size: many; CDR3 DNA: TGTGCCAGCTCACCACCGGGACAGAGTTACAATGAGCAGTTCTTC; CDR3 protein: CASSPPGQSYNEQFF
CDR3 length: 13; J gene: TRBJ1-5; V gene: TRBV7-2; D gene: NA; clone size: many; CDR3 DNA: TGTGCCAGCAGCTTAACCGGCAATCAGCCCCAGCATTTT; CDR3 protein: CASSLTGNQPQHF
CDR3 length: 14; J gene: TRBJ1-1; V gene: TRBV19; D gene: NA; clone size: many; CDR3 DNA: TGTGCCAGTACCCCGCGGCAGGGGAACACTGAAGCTTTCTTT; CDR3 protein: CASTPRQGNTEAFF
CDR3 length: 17; J gene: TRBJ1-4; V gene: TRBV4-3; D gene: NA; clone size: NA; CDR3 DNA: TGCGCCAGCAGCCAAGATCCCCCAGGGGCTGTTAATGAAAAACTGTTTTTT; CDR3 protein: CASSQDPPGAVNEKLFF
CDR3 length: 15; J gene: TRBJ2-7; V gene: TRBV15; D gene: TRBD1; clone size: NA; CDR3 DNA: TGTGCCACCAGCAGAGCCAGGACAGGGCATTTCCTGCAGTACTTC; CDR3 protein: CATSRARTGHFLQYF
CDR3 length: 16; J gene: TRBJ1-5; V gene: TRBV28; D gene: NA; clone size: many; CDR3 DNA: TGTGCCAGCAGCCGACGGTCTAGAAATAGCAATCAGCCCCAGCATTTT; CDR3 protein: CASSRRSRNSNQPQHF
CDR3 length: 17; J gene: TRBJ1-6; V gene: TRBV30; D gene: NA; clone size: many; CDR3 DNA: TGTGCCTGGAATATAGGACAGTACCCTTCTATAGATTCACCCCTCCACTTT; CDR3 protein: CAWNIGQYPSIDSPLHF